Given below is one T cell receptor (beta chain) in context. The antigen is unknown. TCRdb independently ran MiXCR on the 5' RACE reads; one entry per CDR3 protein. The table shows fewer than 50,000 distinct CDR3 sequences, with over 3% occurring only once. This record belongs to a study of early T cells in non-severe SARS-CoV-2 infection. Turning to the study itself: The authors sequenced bulk RNA from unsorted whole blood, leaving chains unpaired. Study results and limitations: CD4 and private specificities were missed by VDJdb matching, which favored anti-spike CD8 responses.

The V and J ends lost 3 bases and 6 bases, in that order; junction bases with no gene match: 7. Germline loops: CDR1 SGHRS, CDR2 YFSETQ. The CDR3 runs 14 residues. The TCR comes from an adult who was a healthcare worker with PCR-confirmed SARS-CoV-2 infection or an uninfected control (not recorded which). The chain joins TRBV5-1 to TRBJ1-2; 8 nucleotides agree with TRBD1. Specimen: whole blood. The CDR3 reads CASSSQGALDGYTF. CDR3 sequence (DNA): TGCGCCAGCAGCTCCCAGGGGGCGCTCGATGGCTACACCTTC. Looking up the rest from reference TRBV5-1 and TRBJ1-2 gives the full variable domain: KAGVTQTPRYLIKTRGQQVTLSCSPISGHRSVSWYQQTPGQGLQFLFEYFSETQRNKGNFPGRFSGRQFSNSRSEMNVSTLELGDSALYLCASSSQGALDGYTFGSGTRLTVV.